This paragraph covers one TCR beta chain sequence. As yet, its antigen is unknown. Profiled with immunoSEQ multiplex PCR; TCRdb holds only in-frame clones, not every one. The sample lists some 1,100,000 clones; around 82% were seen once. CDR3 size: 14 residues. Germline V gene sequence: CDR1 SGHDT, CDR2 YYEEEE. Trimming cost V 4 bases and J 3 bases; bases outside gene matches: 6. The data originate from a study of shared clonotypes between healthy human individuals. General study points: Approximately 4.9% of naive CD4 clonotypes were shared across four donors.

This clonotype was sampled from a man aged 18 to 29 in good health. Some clones in this sample may be carry-over from other donors' samples. Source material: memory CD4+ T cells from PBMCs. The subset was: CD45RA-negative fraction. V usage is TRBV5-6 and J usage is TRBJ2-7; 8 bases line up with TRBD1. The CDR3 loop is CASSQQGGVYEQYF. CDR3 DNA: TGTGCCAGCAGCCAACAGGGGGGAGTCTACGAGCAGTACTTC.